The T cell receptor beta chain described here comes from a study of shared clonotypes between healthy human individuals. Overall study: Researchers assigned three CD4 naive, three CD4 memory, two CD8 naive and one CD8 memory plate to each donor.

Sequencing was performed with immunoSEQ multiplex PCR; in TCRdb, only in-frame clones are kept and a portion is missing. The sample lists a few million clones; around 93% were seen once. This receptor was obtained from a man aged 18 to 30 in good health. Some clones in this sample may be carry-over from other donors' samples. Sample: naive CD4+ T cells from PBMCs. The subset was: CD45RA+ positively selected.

The CDR3 coding sequence is TGTGCCAGCAGTTTGGAGCTAGTTATGACCCATGAGCAGTTCTTC. Protein product: CASSLELVMTHEQFF. The chain couples TRBV27 to TRBJ2-1; D remains unclear. The CDR3 loop spans 15 amino acids. Trimming took 3 bases from V and 8 from J, leaving 17 bases between them. Per germline, CDR1 MNHEY and CDR2 SMNVEV (reference sequence).